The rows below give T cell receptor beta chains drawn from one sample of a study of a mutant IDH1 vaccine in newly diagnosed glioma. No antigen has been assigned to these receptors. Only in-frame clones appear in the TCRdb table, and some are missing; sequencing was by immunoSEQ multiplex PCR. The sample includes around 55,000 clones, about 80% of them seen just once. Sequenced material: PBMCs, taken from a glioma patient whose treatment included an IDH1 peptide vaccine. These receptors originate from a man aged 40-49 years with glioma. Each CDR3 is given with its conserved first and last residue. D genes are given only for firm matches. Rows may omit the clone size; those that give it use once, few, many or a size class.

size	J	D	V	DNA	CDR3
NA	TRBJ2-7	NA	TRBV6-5	TGTGCCAGCAGACTAAGGACAGATCCCTCCTACGAGCAGTACTTC	CASRLRTDPSYEQYF
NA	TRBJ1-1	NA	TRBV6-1	TGTGCCAGCAGCGACTATACAGGGAGGACTGAAGCTTTCTTT	CASSDYTGRTEAFF
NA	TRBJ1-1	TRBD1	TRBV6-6	TGTGCCAGCAGTTACGAGGGGGCGGGTGAAGCTTTCTTT	CASSYEGAGEAFF
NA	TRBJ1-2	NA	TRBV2	TGTGCCAGCTTCGGGATCGAGGGGGGCTACACCTTC	CASFGIEGGYTF
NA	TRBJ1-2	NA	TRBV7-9	TGTGCCAGCAGCCCAGAAGCAAGGGGACCTAACTATGGCTACACCTTC	CASSPEARGPNYGYTF
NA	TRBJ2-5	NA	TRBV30	TGTGCCTGGAGCGCGCCAGAGACCCAGTACTTC	CAWSAPETQYF
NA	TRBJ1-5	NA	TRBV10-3	TGTGCCATCAGTGAGTCCAATCAGCCCCAGCATTTT	CAISESNQPQHF
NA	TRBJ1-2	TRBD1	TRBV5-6	TGTGCCAGCAGCTTGGGGACAGGGATTGATGGCTACACCTTC	CASSLGTGIDGYTF
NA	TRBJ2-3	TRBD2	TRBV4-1	TGCGCCAGCAGCCTTAGCGGGGGGGCTAGCACAGATACGCAGTATTTT	CASSLSGGASTDTQYF
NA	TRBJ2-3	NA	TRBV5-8	TGTGCCAGCGGCCGGGACAGGGGACTAGCGAGCACAGATACGCAGTATTTT	CASGRDRGLASTDTQYF
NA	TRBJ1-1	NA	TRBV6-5	TGTGCCAGCAGTTACGAGCCCCCGAGGACTGAAGCTTTCTTT	CASSYEPPRTEAFF
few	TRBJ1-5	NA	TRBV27	TGTGCCAGCAGTTTAGGTAGCAATCAGCCCCAGCATTTT	CASSLGSNQPQHF
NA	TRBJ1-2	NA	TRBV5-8	TGTGCCAGCAGCTTAAGGGGGGAGTATGGCTACACCTTC	CASSLRGEYGYTF
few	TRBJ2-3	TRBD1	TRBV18	TGTGCCAGCTCAAACCGGGACAGGGGATTCACAGATACGCAGTATTTT	CASSNRDRGFTDTQYF
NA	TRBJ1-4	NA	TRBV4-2	TGTGCCAGCAGCCAAGAACAGGCAACTAATGAAAAACTGTTTTTT	CASSQEQATNEKLFF
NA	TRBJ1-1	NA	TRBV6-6	TGTGCCAGCAGTCGCAACACTGAAGCTTTCTTT	CASSRNTEAFF
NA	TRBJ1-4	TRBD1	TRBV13	TGTGCCAGCAGCATCACAGGGGCTGGTGAAAAACTGTTTTTT	CASSITGAGEKLFF
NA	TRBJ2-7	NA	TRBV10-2	TGCGCCAGCAGCCGCCAGGGGATCTACGAGCAGTACTTC	CASSRQGIYEQYF
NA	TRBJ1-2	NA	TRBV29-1	TGCAGCGTTGAAGTGGTTTTGGGTGGCTACACCTTC	CSVEVVLGGYTF
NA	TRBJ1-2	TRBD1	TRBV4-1	TGCGCCAGCAGCCCAACCTGGGGACAGACCAACTATGGCTACACCTTC	CASSPTWGQTNYGYTF
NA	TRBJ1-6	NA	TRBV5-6	TGTGCCAGCAGCTTGGATAGTAGTAATTCACCCCTCCACTTT	CASSLDSSNSPLHF
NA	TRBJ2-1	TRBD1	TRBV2	TGTGCCAGCAGTGAACCGGGACAGGGGAGTATTGAGCAGTTCTTC	CASSEPGQGSIEQFF
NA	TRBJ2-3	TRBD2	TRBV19	TGTGCCAGTACCAGGACTAGCGGGGGTCCCACAGATACGCAGTATTTT	CASTRTSGGPTDTQYF
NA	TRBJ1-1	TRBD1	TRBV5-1	TGCGCCAGCAGCTTGGGAGGCGGGACAGCGAACACTGAAGCTTTCTTT	CASSLGGGTANTEAFF